The entry that follows covers one T cell receptor (beta chain) sequence. J lost 2 bases, V lost 5 bases, and 3 bases had no gene match. This CDR3 has 14 amino acids. Germline V gene sequence: CDR1 LNHDA, CDR2 SQIVND (reference sequence). The sample originates from a study of shared clonotypes between healthy human individuals. This table comes from immunoSEQ multiplex PCR, and its TCRdb copy is limited to in-frame clones, with some not included. The sample has some 680,000 clones; around four fifths are singletons. The receptor comes from a woman in her 30s in good health. The chain has TRBV19 and TRBJ1-2, with TRBD1 matching 9 bases. The sequenced material came from memory CD4+ T cells sorted from blood. This sample's subset: CD45RA-negative fraction. The CDR3 loop is CASSLQGANYGYTF. CDR3 nucleotide sequence: TGTGCCAGTAGTTTACAGGGGGCGAACTATGGCTACACCTTC.